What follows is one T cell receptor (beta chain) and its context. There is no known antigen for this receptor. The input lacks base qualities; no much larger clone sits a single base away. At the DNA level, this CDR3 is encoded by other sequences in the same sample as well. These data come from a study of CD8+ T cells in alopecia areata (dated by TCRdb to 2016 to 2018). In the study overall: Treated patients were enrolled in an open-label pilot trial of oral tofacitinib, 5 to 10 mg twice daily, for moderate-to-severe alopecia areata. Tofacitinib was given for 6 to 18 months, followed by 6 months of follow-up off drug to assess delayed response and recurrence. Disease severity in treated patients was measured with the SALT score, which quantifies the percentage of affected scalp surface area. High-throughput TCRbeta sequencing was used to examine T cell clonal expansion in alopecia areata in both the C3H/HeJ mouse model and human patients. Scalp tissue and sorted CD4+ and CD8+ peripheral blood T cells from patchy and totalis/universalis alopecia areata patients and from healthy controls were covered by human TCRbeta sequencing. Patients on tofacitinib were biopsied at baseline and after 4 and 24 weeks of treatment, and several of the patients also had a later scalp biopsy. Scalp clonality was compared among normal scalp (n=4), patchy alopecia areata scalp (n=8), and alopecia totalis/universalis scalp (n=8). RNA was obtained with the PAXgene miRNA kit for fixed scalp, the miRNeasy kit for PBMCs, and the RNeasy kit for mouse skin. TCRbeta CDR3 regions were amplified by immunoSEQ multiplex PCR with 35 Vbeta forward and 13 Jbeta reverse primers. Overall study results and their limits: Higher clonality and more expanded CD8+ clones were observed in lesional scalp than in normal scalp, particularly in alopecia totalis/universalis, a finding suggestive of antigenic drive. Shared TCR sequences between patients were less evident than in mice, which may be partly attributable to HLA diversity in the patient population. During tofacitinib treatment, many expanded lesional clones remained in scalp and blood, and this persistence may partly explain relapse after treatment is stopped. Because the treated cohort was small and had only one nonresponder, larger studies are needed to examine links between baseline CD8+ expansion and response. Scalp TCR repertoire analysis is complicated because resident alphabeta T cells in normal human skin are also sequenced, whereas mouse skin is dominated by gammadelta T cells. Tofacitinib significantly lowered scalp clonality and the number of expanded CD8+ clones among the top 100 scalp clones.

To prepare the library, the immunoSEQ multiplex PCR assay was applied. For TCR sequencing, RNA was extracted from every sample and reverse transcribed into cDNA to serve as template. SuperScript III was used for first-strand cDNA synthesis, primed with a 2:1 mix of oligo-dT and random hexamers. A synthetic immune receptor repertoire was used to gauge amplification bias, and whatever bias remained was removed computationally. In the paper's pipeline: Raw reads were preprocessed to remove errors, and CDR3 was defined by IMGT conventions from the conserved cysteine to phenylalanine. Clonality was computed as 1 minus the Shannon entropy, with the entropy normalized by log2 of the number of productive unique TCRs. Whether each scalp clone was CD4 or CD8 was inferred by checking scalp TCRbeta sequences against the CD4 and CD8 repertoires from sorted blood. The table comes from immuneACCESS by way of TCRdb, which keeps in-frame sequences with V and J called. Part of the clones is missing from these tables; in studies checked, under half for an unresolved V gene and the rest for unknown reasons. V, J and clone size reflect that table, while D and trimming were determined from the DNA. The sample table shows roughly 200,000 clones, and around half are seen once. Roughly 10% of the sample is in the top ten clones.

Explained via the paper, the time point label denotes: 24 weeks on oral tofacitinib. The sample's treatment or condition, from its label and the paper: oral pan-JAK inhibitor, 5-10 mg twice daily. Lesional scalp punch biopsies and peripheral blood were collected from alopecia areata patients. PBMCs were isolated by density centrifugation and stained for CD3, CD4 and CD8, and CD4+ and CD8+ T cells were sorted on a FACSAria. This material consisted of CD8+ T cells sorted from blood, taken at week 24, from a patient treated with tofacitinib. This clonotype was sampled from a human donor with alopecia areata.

The DNA reads as follows: TGTGCCAGCAGTTACACGAACACTGAAGCTTTCTTT. Its product reads: CASSYTNTEAFF. The rearranged chain carries TRBV6-6 and TRBJ1-1, with the D gene call left open. Per the germline V gene (reference sequence), MNHNY is the CDR1 and SVGAGI is the CDR2. Including the terminal cysteine and phenylalanine, the CDR3 comprises 12 residues. The CDR3 DNA has 36 bases and is translated from base 1. Trimming removed 2 bases from V and 1 base from J, leaving 2 bases between the germline ends.